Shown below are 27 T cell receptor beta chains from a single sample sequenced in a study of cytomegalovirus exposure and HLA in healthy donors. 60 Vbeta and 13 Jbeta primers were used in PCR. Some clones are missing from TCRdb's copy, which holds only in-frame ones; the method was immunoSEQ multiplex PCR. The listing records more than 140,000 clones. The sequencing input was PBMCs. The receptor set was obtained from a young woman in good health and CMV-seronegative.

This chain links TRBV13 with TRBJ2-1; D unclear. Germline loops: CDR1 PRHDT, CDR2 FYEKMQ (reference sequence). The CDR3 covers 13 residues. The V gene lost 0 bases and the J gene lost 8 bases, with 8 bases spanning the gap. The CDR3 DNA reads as TGTGCCAGCAGCTTAGGCGGAGCGTATGAGCAGTTCTTC. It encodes CASSLGGAYEQFF.

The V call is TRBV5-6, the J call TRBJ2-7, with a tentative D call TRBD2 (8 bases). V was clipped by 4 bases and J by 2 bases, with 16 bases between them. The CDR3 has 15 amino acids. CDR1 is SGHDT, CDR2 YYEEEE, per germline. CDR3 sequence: CASSAGGQFPYEQYV. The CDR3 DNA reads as TGTGCCAGCAGCGCGGGGGGACAGTTCCCCTACGAGCAGTACGTC.

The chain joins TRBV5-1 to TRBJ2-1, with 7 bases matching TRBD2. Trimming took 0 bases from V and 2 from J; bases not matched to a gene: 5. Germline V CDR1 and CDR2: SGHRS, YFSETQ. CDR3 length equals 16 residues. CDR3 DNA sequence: TGCGCCAGCAGCTTGGTCGGGAGGCGGCCCTACAATGAGCAGTTCTTC. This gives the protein CASSLVGRRPYNEQFF.

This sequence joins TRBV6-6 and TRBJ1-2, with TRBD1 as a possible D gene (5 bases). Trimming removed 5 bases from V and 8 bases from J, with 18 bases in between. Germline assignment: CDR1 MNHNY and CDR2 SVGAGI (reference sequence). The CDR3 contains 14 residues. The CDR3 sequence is CASSPSGGGGGYTF. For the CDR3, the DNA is TGTGCCAGCAGTCCATCAGGTGGGGGGGGAGGCTACACCTTC.

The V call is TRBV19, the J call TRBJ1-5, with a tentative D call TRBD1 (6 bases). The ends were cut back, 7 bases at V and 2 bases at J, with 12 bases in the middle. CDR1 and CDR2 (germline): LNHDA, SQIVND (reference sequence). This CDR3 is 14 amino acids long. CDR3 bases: TGTGCCAGTATGGACAGAGGGGGCAATCAGCCCCAGCATTTT. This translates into CASMDRGGNQPQHF. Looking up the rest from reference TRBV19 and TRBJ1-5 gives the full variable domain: DGGITQSPKYLFRKEGQNVTLSCEQNLNHDAMYWYRQDPGQGLRLIYYSQIVNDFQKGDIAEGYSVSREKKESFPLTVTSAQKNPTAFYLCASMDRGGNQPQHFGDGTRLSIL.

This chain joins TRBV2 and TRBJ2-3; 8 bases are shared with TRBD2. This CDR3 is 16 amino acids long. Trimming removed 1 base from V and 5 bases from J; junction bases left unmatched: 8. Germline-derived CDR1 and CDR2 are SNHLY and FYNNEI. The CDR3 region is CASSEGQREIEDTQYF. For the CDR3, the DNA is TGTGCCAGCAGTGAAGGGCAGCGGGAGATCGAAGATACGCAGTATTTT.

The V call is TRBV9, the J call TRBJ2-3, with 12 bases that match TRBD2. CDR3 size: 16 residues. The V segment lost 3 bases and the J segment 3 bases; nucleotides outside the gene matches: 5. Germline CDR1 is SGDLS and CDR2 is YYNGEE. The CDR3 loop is CASSDSSGRETDTQYF. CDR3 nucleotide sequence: TGTGCCAGCAGCGATTCTAGCGGGAGGGAGACAGATACGCAGTATTTT. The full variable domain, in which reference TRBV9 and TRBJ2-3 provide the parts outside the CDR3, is DSGVTQTPKHLITATGQRVTLRCSPRSGDLSVYWYQQSLDQGLQFLIQYYNGEERAKGNILERFSAQQFPDLHSELNLSSLELGDSALYFCASSDSSGRETDTQYFGPGTRLTVL.

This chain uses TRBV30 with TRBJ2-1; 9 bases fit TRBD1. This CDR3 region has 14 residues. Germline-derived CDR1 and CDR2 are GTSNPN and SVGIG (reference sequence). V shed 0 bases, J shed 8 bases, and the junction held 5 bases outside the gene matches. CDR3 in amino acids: CAWSVGQGGHEQFF. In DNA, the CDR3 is TGTGCCTGGAGTGTGGGACAGGGAGGCCATGAGCAGTTCTTC.

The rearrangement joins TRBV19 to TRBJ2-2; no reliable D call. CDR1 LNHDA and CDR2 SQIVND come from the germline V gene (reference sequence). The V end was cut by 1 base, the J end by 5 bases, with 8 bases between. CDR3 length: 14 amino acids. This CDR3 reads CASSIAARTGELFF. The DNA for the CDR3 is TGTGCCAGTAGTATAGCCGCCAGAACCGGGGAGCTGTTTTTT.

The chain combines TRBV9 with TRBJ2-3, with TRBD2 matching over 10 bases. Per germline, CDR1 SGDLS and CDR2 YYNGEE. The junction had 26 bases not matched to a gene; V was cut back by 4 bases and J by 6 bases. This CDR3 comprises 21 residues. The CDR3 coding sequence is TGTGCCAGCAGCCCCCACGGACAGGACGTACCGGGACTAGCGACCTGGGATACGCAGTATTTT. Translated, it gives CASSPHGQDVPGLATWDTQYF.

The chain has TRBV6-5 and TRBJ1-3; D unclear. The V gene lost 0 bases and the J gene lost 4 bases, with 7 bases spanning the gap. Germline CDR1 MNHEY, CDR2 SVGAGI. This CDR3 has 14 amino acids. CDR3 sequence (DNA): TGTGCCAGCAGTTACTCCCGGGTCGGAAACACCATATATTTT. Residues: CASSYSRVGNTIYF.

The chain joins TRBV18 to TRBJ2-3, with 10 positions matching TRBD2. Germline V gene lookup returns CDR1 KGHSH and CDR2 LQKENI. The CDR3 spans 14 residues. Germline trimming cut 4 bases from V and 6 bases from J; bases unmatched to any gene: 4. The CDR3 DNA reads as TGTGCCAGCTCACGGACTAGCGGAGAGGATACGCAGTATTTT. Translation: CASSRTSGEDTQYF.

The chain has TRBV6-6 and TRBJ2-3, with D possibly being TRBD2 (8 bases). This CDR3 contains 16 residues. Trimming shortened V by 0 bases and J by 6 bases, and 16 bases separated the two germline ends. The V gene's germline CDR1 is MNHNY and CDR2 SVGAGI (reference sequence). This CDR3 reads CASSYSTGGGDDTQYF. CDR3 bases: TGTGCCAGCAGTTACTCGACGGGAGGGGGCGATGATACGCAGTATTTT.

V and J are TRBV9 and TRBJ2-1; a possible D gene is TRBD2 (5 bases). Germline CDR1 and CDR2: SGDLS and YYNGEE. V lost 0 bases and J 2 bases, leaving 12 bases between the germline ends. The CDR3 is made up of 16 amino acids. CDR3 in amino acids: CASSVGRDWPYNEQFF. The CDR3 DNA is TGTGCCAGCAGCGTAGGTCGGGATTGGCCCTACAATGAGCAGTTCTTC.

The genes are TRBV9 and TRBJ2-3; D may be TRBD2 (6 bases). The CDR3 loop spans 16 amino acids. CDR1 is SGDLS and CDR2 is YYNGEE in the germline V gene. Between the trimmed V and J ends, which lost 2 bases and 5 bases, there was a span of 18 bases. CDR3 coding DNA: TGTGCCAGCAGCGTGAGAACGGGAGAGTTTAGAGATACGCAGTATTTT. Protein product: CASSVRTGEFRDTQYF.

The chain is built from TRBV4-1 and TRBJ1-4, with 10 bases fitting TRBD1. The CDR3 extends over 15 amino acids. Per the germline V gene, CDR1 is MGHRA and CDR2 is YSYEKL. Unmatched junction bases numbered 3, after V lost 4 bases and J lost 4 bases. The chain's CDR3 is CASSRGQGINEKLFF. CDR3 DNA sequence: TGCGCCAGCAGCCGGGGACAGGGGATTAATGAAAAACTGTTTTTT.

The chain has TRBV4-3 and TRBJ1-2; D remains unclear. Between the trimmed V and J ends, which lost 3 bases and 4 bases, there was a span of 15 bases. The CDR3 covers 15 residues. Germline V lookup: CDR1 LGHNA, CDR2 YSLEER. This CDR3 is CASSHNQVGAYGYTF. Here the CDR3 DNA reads TGCGCCAGCAGCCATAACCAAGTCGGAGCCTATGGCTACACCTTC.

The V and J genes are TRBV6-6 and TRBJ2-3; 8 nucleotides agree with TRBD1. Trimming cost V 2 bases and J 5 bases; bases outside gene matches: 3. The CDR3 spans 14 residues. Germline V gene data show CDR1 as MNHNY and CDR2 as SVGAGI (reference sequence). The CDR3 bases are TGTGCCAGCAGTTACGGCAGGGGGCAAGATACGCAGTATTTT. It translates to CASSYGRGQDTQYF.

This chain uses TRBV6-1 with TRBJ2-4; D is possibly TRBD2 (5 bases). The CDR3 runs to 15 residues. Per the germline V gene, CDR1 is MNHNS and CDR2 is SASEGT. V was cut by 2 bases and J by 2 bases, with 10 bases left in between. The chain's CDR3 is CASSEYRGTKNIQYF. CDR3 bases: TGTGCCAGCAGTGAATATCGGGGAACCAAAAACATTCAGTACTTC.

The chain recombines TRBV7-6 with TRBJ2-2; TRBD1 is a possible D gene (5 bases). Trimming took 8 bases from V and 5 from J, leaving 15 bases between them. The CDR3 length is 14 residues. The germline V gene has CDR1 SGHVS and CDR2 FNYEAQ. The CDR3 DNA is TGTGCCAGCGCCCCACAGGAGACTACCGGGGAGCTGTTTTTT. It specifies CASAPQETTGELFF.

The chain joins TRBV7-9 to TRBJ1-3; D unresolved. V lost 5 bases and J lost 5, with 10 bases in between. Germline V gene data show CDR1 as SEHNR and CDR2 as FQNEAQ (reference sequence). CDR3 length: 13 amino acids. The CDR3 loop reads CASSLNARNTIYF. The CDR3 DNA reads TGTGCCAGCAGCCTAAACGCTCGAAACACCATATATTTT. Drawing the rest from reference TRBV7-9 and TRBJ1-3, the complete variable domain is DTGVSQNPRHKITKRGQNVTFRCDPISEHNRLYWYRQTLGQGPEFLTYFQNEAQLEKSRLLSDRFSAERPKGSFSTLEIQRTEQGDSAMYLCASSLNARNTIYFGEGSWLTVV.

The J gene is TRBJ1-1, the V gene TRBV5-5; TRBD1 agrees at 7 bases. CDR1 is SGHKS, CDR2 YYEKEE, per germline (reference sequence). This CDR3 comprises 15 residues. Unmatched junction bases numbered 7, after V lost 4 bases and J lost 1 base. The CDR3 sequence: CASSARGRWNTEAFF. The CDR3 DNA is TGTGCCAGCAGCGCAAGGGGGCGCTGGAACACTGAAGCTTTCTTT. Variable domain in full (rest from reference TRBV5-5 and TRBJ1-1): DAGVTQSPTHLIKTRGQQVTLRCSPISGHKSVSWYQQVLGQGPQFIFQYYEKEERGRGNFPDRFSARQFPNYSSELNVNALLLGDSALYLCASSARGRWNTEAFFGQGTRLTVV.

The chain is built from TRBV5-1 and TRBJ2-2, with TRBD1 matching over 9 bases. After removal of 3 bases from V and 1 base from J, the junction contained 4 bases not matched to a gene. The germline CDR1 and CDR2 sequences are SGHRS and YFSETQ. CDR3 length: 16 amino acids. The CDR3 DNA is TGCGCCAGCAGCTCCTTGGGACAGGGGAACACCGGGGAGCTGTTTTTT. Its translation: CASSSLGQGNTGELFF.

Written as DNA, the CDR3 is TGTGCCAGCAGTGAAGCGGGAGGGACCTACGAGCAGTACGTC. This encodes CASSEAGGTYEQYV. This chain uses TRBV6-1 with TRBJ2-7; TRBD2 matches at 7 bases. The germline V gene has CDR1 MNHNS and CDR2 SASEGT. This CDR3 region has 14 residues. Trimming cost V 0 bases and J 2 bases; bases outside gene matches: 1.

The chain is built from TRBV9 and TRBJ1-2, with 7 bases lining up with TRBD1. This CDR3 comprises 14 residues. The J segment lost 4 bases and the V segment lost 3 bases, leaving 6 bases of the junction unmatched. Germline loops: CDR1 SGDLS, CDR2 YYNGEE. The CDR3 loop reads CASSGPGTVYGYTF. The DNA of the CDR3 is TGTGCCAGCAGCGGTCCCGGGACAGTCTATGGCTACACCTTC.

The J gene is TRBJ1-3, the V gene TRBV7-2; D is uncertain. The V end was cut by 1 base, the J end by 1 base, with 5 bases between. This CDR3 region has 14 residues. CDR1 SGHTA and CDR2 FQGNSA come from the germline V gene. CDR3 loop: CASSLGSSGNTIYF. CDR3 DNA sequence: TGTGCCAGCAGCTTAGGCAGTTCTGGAAACACCATATATTTT.

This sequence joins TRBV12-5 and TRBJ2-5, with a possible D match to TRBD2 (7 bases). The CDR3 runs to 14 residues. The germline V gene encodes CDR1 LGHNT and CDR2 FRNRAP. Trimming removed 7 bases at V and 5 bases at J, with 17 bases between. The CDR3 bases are TGTGCTAGTGCCGGAGGGGGGGGAATGGAGACCCAGTACTTC. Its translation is CASAGGGGMETQYF.